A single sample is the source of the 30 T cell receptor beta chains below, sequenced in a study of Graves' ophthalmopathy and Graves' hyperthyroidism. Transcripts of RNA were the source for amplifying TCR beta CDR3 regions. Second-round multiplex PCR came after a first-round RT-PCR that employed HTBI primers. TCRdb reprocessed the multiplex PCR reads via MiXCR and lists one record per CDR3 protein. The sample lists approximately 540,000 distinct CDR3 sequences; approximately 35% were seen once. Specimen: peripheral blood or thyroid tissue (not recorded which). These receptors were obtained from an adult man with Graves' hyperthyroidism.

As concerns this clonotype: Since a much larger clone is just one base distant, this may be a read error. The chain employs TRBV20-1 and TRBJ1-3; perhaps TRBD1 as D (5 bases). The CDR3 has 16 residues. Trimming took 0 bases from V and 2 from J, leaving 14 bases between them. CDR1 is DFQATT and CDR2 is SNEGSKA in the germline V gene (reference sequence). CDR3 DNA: TGCAGTGCTAGAGATGAGGGATCAGGGCCTGGAAACACCATATATTTT. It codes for CSARDEGSGPGNTIYF.

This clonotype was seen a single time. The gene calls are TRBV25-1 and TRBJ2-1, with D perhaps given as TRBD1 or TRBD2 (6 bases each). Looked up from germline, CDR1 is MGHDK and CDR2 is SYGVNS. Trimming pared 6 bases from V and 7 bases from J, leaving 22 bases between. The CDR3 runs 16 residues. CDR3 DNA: TGTGCCAGCAGCGAGTCGGAGGGGGGTTTGTGGAATGAGCAGTTCTTC. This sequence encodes CASSESEGGLWNEQFF.

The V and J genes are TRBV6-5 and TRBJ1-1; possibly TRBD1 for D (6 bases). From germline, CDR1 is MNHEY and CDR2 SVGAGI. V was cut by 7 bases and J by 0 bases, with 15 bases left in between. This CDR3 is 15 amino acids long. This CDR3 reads CASTLGGGMNTEAFF. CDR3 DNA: TGTGCCAGCACACTAGGGGGGGGCATGAACACTGAAGCTTTCTTT.

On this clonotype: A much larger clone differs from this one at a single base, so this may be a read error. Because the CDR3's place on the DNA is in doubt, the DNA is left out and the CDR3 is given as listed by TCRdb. The CDR3 sequence: CASSWGSGNTEALF. The chain links TRBV12-3 or TRBV12-4 to TRBJ1-1; the table gives TRBD1 as D, unverified against the DNA. The CDR3 numbers 14 amino acids, ends counted.

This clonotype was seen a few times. The CDR3 DNA reads TGTGCCAGCAGTTCACTGACTAGAAACTCCTACGAGCAGTACTTC. Protein product: CASSSLTRNSYEQYF. The V and J genes are TRBV25-1 and TRBJ2-7, with TRBD2 as a possible D gene (6 bases). Trimming shortened V by 5 bases and J by 0 bases, and 14 bases separated the two germline ends. Germline loops: CDR1 MGHDK, CDR2 SYGVNS. The CDR3 contains 15 residues.

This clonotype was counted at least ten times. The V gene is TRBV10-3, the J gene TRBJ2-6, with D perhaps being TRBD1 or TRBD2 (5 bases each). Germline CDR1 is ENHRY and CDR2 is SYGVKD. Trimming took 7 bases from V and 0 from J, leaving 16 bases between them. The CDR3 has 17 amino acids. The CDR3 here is CAIKGDGSLSGANVLTF. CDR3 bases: TGTGCCATCAAAGGGGACGGTTCCCTCTCTGGGGCCAACGTCCTGACTTTC.

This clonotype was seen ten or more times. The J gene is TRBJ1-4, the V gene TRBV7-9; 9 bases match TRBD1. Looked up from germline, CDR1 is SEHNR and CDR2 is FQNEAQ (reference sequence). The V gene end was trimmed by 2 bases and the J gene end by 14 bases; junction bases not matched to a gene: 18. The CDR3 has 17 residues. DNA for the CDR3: TGTGCCAGCAGCTTAAGGGGAACCGGGACAGGGACTTCAGAGCTGTTTTTT. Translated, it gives CASSLRGTGTGTSELFF.

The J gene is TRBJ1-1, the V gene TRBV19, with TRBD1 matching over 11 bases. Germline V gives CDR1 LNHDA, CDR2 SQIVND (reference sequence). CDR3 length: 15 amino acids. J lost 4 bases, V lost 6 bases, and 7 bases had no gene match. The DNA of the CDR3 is TGTGCCAGTAGGCGGGACAGGGGGATGAGCACTGAAGCTTTCTTT. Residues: CASRRDRGMSTEAFF.

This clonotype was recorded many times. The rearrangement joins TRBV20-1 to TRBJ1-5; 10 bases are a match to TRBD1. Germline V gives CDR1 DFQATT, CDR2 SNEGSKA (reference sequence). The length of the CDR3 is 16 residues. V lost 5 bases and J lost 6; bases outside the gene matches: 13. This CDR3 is CSASDPGQGGFQPQHF. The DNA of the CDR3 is TGCAGTGCTTCGGACCCCGGACAGGGGGGGTTTCAGCCCCAGCATTTT.

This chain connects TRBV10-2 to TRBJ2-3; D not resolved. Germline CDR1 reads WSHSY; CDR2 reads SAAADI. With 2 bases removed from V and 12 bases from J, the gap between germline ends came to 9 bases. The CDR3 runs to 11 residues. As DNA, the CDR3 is TGCGCCAGCAGTGAGCTGCCGGGCCAGTATTTT. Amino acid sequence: CASSELPGQYF.

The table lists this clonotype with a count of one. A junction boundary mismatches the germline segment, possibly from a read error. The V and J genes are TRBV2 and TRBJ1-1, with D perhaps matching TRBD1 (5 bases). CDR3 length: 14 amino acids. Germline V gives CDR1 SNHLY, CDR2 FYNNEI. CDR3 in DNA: TGCGCCAGCGGAGGGGCAGGCGACAACACTGAAGCTTTCTTT. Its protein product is CASGGAGDNTEAFF.

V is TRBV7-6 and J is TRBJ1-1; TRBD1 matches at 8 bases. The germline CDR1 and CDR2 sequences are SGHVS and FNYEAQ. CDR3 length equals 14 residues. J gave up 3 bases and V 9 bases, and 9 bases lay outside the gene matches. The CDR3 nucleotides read TGTGCCAGTTCCCCAGGGGGCACGGACACTGAAGCTTTCTTT. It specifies CASSPGGTDTEAFF.

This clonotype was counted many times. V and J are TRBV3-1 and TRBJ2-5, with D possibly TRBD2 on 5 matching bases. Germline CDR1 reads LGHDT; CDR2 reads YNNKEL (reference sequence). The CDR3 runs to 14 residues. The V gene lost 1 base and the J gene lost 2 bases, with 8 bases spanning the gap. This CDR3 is CASSQARGQETQYF. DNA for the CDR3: TGTGCCAGCAGCCAAGCCCGGGGACAAGAGACCCAGTACTTC.

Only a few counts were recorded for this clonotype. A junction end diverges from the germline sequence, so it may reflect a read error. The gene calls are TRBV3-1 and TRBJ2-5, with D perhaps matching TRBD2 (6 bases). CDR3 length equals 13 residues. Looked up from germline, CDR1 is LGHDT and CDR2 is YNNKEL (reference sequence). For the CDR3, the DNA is TGTACCAGCAGCCAAGTAGCGGCTGGGACCCAGTACTTC. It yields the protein CTSSQVAAGTQYF.

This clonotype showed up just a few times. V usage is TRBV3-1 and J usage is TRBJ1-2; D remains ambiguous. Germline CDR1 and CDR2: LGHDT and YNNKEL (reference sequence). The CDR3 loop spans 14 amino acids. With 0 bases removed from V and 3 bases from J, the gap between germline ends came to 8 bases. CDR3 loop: CASSQEGRDYGYTF. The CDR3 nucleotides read TGTGCCAGCAGCCAAGAGGGTAGGGACTATGGCTACACCTTC. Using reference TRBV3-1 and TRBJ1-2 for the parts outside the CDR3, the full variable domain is DTAVSQTPKYLVTQMGNDKSIKCEQNLGHDTMYWYKQDSKKFLKIMFSYNNKELIINETVPNRFSPKSPDKAHLNLHINSLELGDSAVYFCASSQEGRDYGYTFGSGTRLTVV.

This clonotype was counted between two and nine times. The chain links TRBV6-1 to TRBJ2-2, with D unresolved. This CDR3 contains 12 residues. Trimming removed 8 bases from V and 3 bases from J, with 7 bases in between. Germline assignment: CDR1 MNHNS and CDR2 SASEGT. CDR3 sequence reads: CASGDYTGELFF. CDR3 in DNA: TGTGCCAGCGGCGACTACACCGGGGAGCTGTTTTTT.

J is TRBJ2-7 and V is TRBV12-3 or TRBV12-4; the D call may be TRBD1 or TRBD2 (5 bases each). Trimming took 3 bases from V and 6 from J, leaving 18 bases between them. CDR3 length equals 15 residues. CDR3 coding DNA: TGTGCCAGCAGTTTGTCGGGGCGCGCAAGTGTCGAGCAGTACTTC. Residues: CASSLSGRASVEQYF.

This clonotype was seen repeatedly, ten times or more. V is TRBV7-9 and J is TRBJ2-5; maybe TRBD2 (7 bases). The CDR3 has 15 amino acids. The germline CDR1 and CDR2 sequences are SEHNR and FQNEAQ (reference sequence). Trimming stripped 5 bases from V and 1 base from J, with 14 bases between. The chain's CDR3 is CASSAGGGGQETQYF. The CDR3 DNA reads TGTGCCAGCAGCGCCGGGGGCGGGGGCCAAGAGACCCAGTACTTC. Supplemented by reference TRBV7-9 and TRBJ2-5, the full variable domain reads DTGVSQNPRHKITKRGQNVTFRCDPISEHNRLYWYRQTLGQGPEFLTYFQNEAQLEKSRLLSDRFSAERPKGSFSTLEIQRTEQGDSAMYLCASSAGGGGQETQYFGPGTRLLVL.

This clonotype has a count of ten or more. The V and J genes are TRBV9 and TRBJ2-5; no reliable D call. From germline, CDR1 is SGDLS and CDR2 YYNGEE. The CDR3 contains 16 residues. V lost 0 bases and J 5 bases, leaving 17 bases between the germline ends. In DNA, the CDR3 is TGTGCCAGCAGCGTAGAAGGTCTGGTGGGGTCGGAGACCCAGTACTTC. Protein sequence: CASSVEGLVGSETQYF.

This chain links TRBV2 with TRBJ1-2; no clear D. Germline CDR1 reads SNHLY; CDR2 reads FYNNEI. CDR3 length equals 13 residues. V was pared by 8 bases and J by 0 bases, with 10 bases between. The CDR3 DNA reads TGTGCCAGCTTGCGCGGGACTAACTATGGCTACACCTTC. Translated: CASLRGTNYGYTF. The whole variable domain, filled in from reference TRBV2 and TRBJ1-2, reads EPEVTQTPSHQVTQMGQEVILRCVPISNHLYFYWYRQILGQKVEFLVSFYNNEISEKSEIFDDQFSVERPDGSNFTLKIRSTKLEDSAMYFCASLRGTNYGYTFGSGTRLTVV.

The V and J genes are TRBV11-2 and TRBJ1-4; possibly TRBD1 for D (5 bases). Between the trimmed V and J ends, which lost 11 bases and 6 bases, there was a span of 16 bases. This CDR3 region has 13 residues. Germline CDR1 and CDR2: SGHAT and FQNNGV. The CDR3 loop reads CAARDGEYEKLFF. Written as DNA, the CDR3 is TGTGCCGCCCGGGACGGAGAGTATGAAAAACTGTTTTTT.

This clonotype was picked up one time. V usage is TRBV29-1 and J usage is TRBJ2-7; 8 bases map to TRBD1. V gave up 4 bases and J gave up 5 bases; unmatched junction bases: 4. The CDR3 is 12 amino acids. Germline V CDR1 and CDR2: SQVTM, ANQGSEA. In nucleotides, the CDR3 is TGCAGCGTTGTGGACAGGGACAACGAGCAGTACTTC. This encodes CSVVDRDNEQYF.

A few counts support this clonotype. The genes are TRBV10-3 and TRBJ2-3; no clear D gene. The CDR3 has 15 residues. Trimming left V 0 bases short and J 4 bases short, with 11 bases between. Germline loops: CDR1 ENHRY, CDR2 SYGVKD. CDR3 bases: TGTGCCATCAGTGAGTCGTGGGGTAGTGCAGATACGCAGTATTTT. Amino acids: CAISESWGSADTQYF.

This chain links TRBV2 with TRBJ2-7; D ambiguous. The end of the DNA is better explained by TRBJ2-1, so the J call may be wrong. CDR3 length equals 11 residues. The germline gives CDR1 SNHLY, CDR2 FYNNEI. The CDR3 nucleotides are TGTGCCAGCAGTGTGGCTGTTGAGCAGTTCTTC. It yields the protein CASSVAVEQFF.

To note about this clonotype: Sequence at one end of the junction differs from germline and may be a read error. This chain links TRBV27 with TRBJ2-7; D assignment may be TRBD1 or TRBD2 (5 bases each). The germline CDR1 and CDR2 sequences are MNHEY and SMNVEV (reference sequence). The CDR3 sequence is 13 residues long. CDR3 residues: CASSLGRTYKQYF. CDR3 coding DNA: TGTGCCAGCAGCCTGGGACGGACCTACAAGCAGTACTTC.

CDR3 nucleotides: TGTGCCAGCTCACGGACCCAGTACTTC. Translating gives CASSRTQYF. This chain uses TRBV18 with TRBJ2-5; no firm D call. The CDR3 consists of 9 residues. Germline CDR1 is KGHSH and CDR2 is LQKENI. V was clipped by 4 bases and J by 7 bases, with 1 base between them.

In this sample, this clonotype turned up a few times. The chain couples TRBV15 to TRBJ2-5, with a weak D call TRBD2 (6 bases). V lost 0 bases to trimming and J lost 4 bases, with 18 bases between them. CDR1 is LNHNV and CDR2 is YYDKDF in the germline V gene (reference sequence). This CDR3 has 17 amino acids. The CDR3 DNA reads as TGTGCCACCAGCAGAGATCGGGGTACGCGGGAAGTAGAGACCCAGTACTTC. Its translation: CATSRDRGTREVETQYF. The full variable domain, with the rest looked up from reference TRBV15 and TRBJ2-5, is DAMVIQNPRYQVTQFGKPVTLSCSQTLNHNVMYWYQQKSSQAPKLLFHYYDKDFNNEADTPDNFQSRRPNTSFCFLDIRSPGLGDTAMYLCATSRDRGTREVETQYFGPGTRLLVL.

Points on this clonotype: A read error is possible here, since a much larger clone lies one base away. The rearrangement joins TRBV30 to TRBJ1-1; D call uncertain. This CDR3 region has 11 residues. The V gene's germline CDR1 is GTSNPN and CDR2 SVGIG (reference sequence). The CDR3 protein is CRVSKSTEAFF. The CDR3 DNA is TGTCGAGTTTCGAAGAGCACTGAAGCTTTCTTT.

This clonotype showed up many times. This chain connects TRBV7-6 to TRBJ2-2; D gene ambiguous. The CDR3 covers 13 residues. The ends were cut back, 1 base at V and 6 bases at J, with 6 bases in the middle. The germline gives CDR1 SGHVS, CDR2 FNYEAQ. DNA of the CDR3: TGTGCCAGCAGCTTAGACTGGTCCGGGGAGCTGTTTTTT. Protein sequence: CASSLDWSGELFF.

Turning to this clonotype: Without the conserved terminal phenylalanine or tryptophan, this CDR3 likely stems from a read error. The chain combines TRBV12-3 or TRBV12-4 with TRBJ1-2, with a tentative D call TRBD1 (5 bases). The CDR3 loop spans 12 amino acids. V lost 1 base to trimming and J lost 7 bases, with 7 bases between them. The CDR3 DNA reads TGTGCCAGCAGTTTAGACAGGTTTGGCTACACCTTG. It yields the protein CASSLDRFGYTL.